This T cell receptor beta chain was identified in a study of T cell responses to AZD1222 COVID-19 vaccine. Study-level points and caveats: It was only after the peak T cell response that any repertoires were sampled. Spike-wide coverage was observed for vaccine-associated CD4 TCRs, with dominant responses at 160-218 and 743-854. Once two AZD1222 doses were given, Spike-specific TCR breadth and depth went up. Donors were mostly white British, more females; clonal diversity possibly underestimated.

CDR3 size: 14 residues. Germline CDR1 MNHEY, CDR2 SMNVEV (reference sequence). V was trimmed by 8 bases and J by 5 bases, leaving 18 bases between them. Of note for this clone: Its target is unknown.

The method was immunoSEQ multiplex PCR; TCRdb's version includes in-frame clones alone and lacks a portion of them. The sample gives 130,000 to 150,000 clones, around 83% of which show up once; over 4.5% is in the top ten. This TCR was recovered from an adult who received the AZD1222 COVID-19 vaccine. The chain carries TRBV27 and TRBJ1-1; D call uncertain. The material sequenced was peripheral blood, taken 28 days after the second AZD1222 dose. CDR3 residues: CASSPTGLRTEAFF. In DNA, the CDR3 is TGTGCCAGCTCCCCAACGGGGTTAAGAACTGAAGCTTTCTTT.